Presented here are 9 T cell receptor beta chains from one specimen sequenced in a study of control samples from healthy donors and cancer patients. Only in-frame clones appear in the TCRdb table, and some are missing; sequencing was by immunoSEQ multiplex PCR. The top ten clones hold 2% to 2.5% of a sample with around 120,000 clones, 88% of them seen once. The sequenced sample was blood. These receptor sequences come from a woman in her 70s in good health.

This sequence joins TRBV7-6 and TRBJ1-4, with 9 bases identical to TRBD1. Germline trimming cut 5 bases from V and 10 bases from J; bases unmatched to any gene: 5. The CDR3 sequence is 13 residues long. Looked up from germline, CDR1 is SGHVS and CDR2 is FNYEAQ. The CDR3 bases are TGTGCCAGCAGCCAGGGACAGGGCCGAAAACTGTTTTTT. Translation: CASSQGQGRKLFF.

The V gene is TRBV7-6, the J gene TRBJ2-7; perhaps TRBD1 as D (7 bases). The CDR3 extends over 16 amino acids. The V gene's germline CDR1 is SGHVS and CDR2 FNYEAQ. V was cut by 1 base and J by 7 bases, with 20 bases left in between. This CDR3 is CASSLDGGQSLWEQYF. In DNA, the CDR3 is TGTGCCAGCAGCTTAGACGGGGGACAGAGTTTGTGGGAGCAGTACTTC.

V usage is TRBV5-1 and J usage is TRBJ1-5; D is undetermined. This CDR3 comprises 14 residues. Germline CDR1 reads SGHRS; CDR2 reads YFSETQ. Trimming removed 4 bases from V and 5 bases from J, with 13 bases in between. CDR3 sequence reads: CASSRAGIDQPQHF. The CDR3 coding sequence is TGCGCCAGCAGCCGGGCCGGGATTGATCAGCCCCAGCATTTT.

This clone was seen repeatedly, ten times or more. This chain connects TRBV6-2 or TRBV6-3 to TRBJ1-5; D gene unclear. V lost 6 bases and J 1 base, leaving 19 bases between the germline ends. The CDR3 extends over 17 amino acids. Looked up from germline, CDR1 is MNHEY and CDR2 is SVGEGT. This CDR3 reads CASSHSGRPGSNQPQHF. CDR3 in DNA: TGTGCCAGCAGCCACTCGGGGAGACCTGGGAGCAATCAGCCCCAGCATTTT.

The rearrangement links TRBV7-2 to TRBJ2-3; 9 nucleotides align to TRBD2. The length of the CDR3 is 15 residues. Germline V gene sequence: CDR1 SGHTA, CDR2 FQGNSA. With 2 bases clipped from V and 5 bases from J, the junction kept 5 bases outside the gene matches. This chain's CDR3 is CASSLLAGLGDTQYF. In DNA form, the CDR3 reads TGTGCCAGCAGCTTACTAGCGGGGCTGGGAGATACGCAGTATTTT. Full variable domain (missing parts from reference TRBV7-2 and TRBJ2-3): GAGVSQSPSNKVTEKGKDVELRCDPISGHTALYWYRQSLGQGLEFLIYFQGNSAPDKSGLPSDRFSAERTGGSVSTLTIQRTQQEDSAVYLCASSLLAGLGDTQYFGPGTRLTVL.

The V gene is TRBV6-5, the J gene TRBJ1-1; D is undetermined. V lost 2 bases and J 4 bases, leaving 17 bases between the germline ends. Germline-derived CDR1 and CDR2 are MNHEY and SVGAGI. The CDR3 sequence is 16 residues long. The CDR3 bases are TGTGCCAGCAGTTACCAAACGGGAGTCTCTCTCACTGAAGCTTTCTTT. Its protein product is CASSYQTGVSLTEAFF.

The rearrangement links TRBV18 to TRBJ1-5; D unclear. CDR3 length: 14 residues. With 6 bases removed from V and 3 bases from J, the gap between germline ends came to 12 bases. Per the germline V gene, CDR1 is KGHSH and CDR2 is LQKENI. The CDR3 DNA reads TGTGCCAGCTCCCGGGGAGGTAACAATCAGCCCCAGCATTTT. Translated: CASSRGGNNQPQHF.

V usage is TRBV3-1 (or the pseudogene TRBV3-2) and J usage is TRBJ1-2; 9 bases match TRBD1. CDR1 and CDR2 (germline): LGHDT, YNNKEL (reference sequence). Trimming took 2 bases from V and 6 from J; bases not matched to a gene: 1. The CDR3 spans 13 residues. CDR3 nucleotides: TGTGCCAGCAGCCAACGGGACAGGGATGGCTACACCTTC. It specifies CASSQRDRDGYTF.

This chain connects TRBV4-1 to TRBJ1-2; D is undetermined. There are 12 residues in the CDR3. Trimming removed 4 bases at V and 8 bases at J, with 11 bases between. Germline V gene data show CDR1 as MGHRA and CDR2 as YSYEKL. For the CDR3, the DNA is TGCGCCAGCAGCCTTGGGTCCACCGGCTACACCTTC. This gives the protein CASSLGSTGYTF.